The clone carrying this TCR beta chain turned up a few times. Its antigen is not known. Expressed TCRB transcripts were sequenced, since all the RNA that had been isolated was reverse transcribed. The table came from immunoSEQ multiplex PCR; TCRdb's copy has only in-frame clones and leaves some out. Of just under 150,000 clones in the sample, about 13% are singletons; the top ten hold under 1.5%. The source of the sample is a study of beta chain features in type 1 diabetes. Overall study context: Patients and healthy donors were similar in age, gender and cell yields. Examination covered around 98,000,000 sorted cells spanning all samples. Study-wide points: In every one of the four CD4+ subsets, TCRB CDR3s were moderately but significantly shorter in Type 1 diabetes patients.

V shed 3 bases, J shed 3 bases, and the junction held 6 bases outside the gene matches. Germline V gene data show CDR1 as MDHEN and CDR2 as SYDVKM. There are 15 residues in the CDR3. This clonotype was obtained from a man younger than 30 with type 1 diabetes. The chain combines TRBV28 with TRBJ2-7, with 9 bases that match TRBD1. The sample was central memory CD4+ T cells from blood. The CDR3: CASSLSGQGVYEQYF. The CDR3 nucleotides are TGTGCCAGCAGTTTGTCGGGACAGGGTGTCTACGAGCAGTACTTC.